This T cell receptor beta chain was sequenced in a study of blood T cells in healthy people across ages. Remarks on this clonotype: Its antigen is unidentified.

A second PCR of roughly 6 to 12 cycles used a sample-barcoded 5' primer and a J-beta primer mix. Every sample returned 2.5 million or more CDR3-containing paired-end reads. TCRdb called the 5' RACE reads again in MiXCR, with one record for every CDR3 protein. The sample lists 700,000 or so distinct CDR3 sequences; 22% were seen once. General study results and limits: Comparison with aged donors showed that long-lived donors had more naive CD4+ cells and higher diversity.

Per germline, CDR1 MDHEN and CDR2 SYDVKM. Trimming at V came to 2 bases and at J to 12 bases, leaving 7 bases not matched to a gene. The CDR3 has 12 residues. This chain connects TRBV28 to TRBJ2-7, with TRBD1 matching over 7 bases. The sequence was collected from a man aged 70-80 years in good health. The sequenced sample was blood. CDR3 loop: CASSLGQTGPYF. The DNA of the CDR3 is TGTGCCAGCAGTTTAGGGCAGACAGGGCCGTACTTC.